Shown below are 20 T cell receptor beta chains from a single sample sequenced in a study of T cell responses to AZD1222 COVID-19 vaccine. Only in-frame clones appear in the TCRdb table, and some are missing; sequencing was by immunoSEQ multiplex PCR. The sample contains under 200,000 clones, about 95% of which appear only once. This material consisted of peripheral blood, taken on day 0 of AZD1222 vaccination. These receptors were obtained from an adult in good health.

As for this clone: One end of the junction fails to match germline, which may point to a read error. This chain uses TRBV5-5 with TRBJ1-2, with 9 nucleotides matching TRBD1. This CDR3 spans 14 amino acids. Germline V CDR1 and CDR2: SGHKS, YYEKEE (reference sequence). This chain's CDR3 is CASRLGQGYYGYTF. As DNA, the CDR3 is TGTGCCAGCAGATTGGGACAGGGCTACTATGGCTACACCTTC.

The chain joins TRBV5-5 to TRBJ1-4, with TRBD1 matching 12 bases. The germline V gene encodes CDR1 SGHKS and CDR2 YYEKEE (reference sequence). V shed 4 bases, J shed 8 bases, and the junction held 6 bases outside the gene matches. The CDR3 is 15 amino acids. The CDR3 loop is CASSPGTGGREKLFF. Written as DNA, the CDR3 is TGTGCCAGCAGCCCCGGGACAGGGGGCAGGGAAAAACTGTTTTTT.

This chain links TRBV12-3 or TRBV12-4 with TRBJ1-1, with 7 bases lining up with TRBD1. After removal of 3 bases from V and 6 bases from J, the junction contained 1 base not matched to a gene. The CDR3 extends over 12 amino acids. This chain's CDR3 is CASSFDRAEAFF. CDR3 in DNA: TGTGCCAGCAGTTTCGACAGGGCTGAAGCTTTCTTT.

V is TRBV19 and J is TRBJ1-5, with TRBD1 matching 7 bases. The CDR3 runs to 14 residues. J was trimmed by 6 bases and V by 1 base; bases with no gene match: 3. Germline loops: CDR1 LNHDA, CDR2 SQIVND (reference sequence). In nucleotides, the CDR3 is TGTGCCAGTAGTATAGGAGCAGGGGGTCAGCCCCAGCATTTT. Translating gives CASSIGAGGQPQHF. Using reference TRBV19 and TRBJ1-5 for the parts outside the CDR3, the full variable domain is DGGITQSPKYLFRKEGQNVTLSCEQNLNHDAMYWYRQDPGQGLRLIYYSQIVNDFQKGDIAEGYSVSREKKESFPLTVTSAQKNPTAFYLCASSIGAGGQPQHFGDGTRLSIL.

The J gene is TRBJ1-5, the V gene TRBV15; 7 bases agree with TRBD1. In germline, CDR1 is LNHNV, CDR2 YYDKDF (reference sequence). The CDR3 has 14 residues. V shed 2 bases, J shed 5 bases, and the junction held 3 bases outside the gene matches. In nucleotides, the CDR3 is TGTGCCACCAGCAGAAGAGGGGGCGATCAGCCCCAGCATTTT. Translating it yields CATSRRGGDQPQHF.

The V and J genes are TRBV28 and TRBJ1-1; a weak D match, TRBD1 (6 bases). The CDR3 extends over 15 amino acids. Per the germline V gene, CDR1 is MDHEN and CDR2 is SYDVKM. Trimming pared 3 bases from V and 2 bases from J, leaving 13 bases between. The CDR3 reads CASSFAGTLNTEAFF. In nucleotides, the CDR3 is TGTGCCAGCAGTTTCGCCGGGACACTAAACACTGAAGCTTTCTTT.

This clone was counted once. V is TRBV2 and J is TRBJ2-5, with TRBD2 as a possible D gene (6 bases). The CDR3 is made up of 12 amino acids. Trimming removed 7 bases from V and 4 bases from J, with 10 bases in between. Per germline, CDR1 SNHLY and CDR2 FYNNEI. The CDR3 DNA reads as TGTGCCAGCAAGGTGGGGGGAGAGACCCAGTACTTC. The encoded protein is CASKVGGETQYF.

The chain recombines TRBV25-1 with TRBJ2-2; D could derive from TRBD1 or TRBD2 (5 bases each). V was shortened by 4 bases and J by 7 bases, with 19 bases between the two germline ends. The length of the CDR3 is 16 residues. CDR1 and CDR2 (germline): MGHDK, SYGVNS. The CDR3 protein is CASSGTGTQNRGELFF. CDR3 sequence (DNA): TGTGCCAGCAGTGGAACCGGGACCCAAAACCGCGGGGAGCTGTTTTTT.

This clone was found once. This chain links TRBV7-3 with TRBJ1-2; TRBD1 is a possible D gene (6 bases). CDR3 length equals 20 residues. Germline V gene lookup returns CDR1 SGHTA and CDR2 FQGTGA. With 5 bases removed from V and 6 bases from J, the gap between germline ends came to 34 bases. The CDR3 DNA reads TGTGCCAGCAGCAAGGGGGGGTTTTCGCCCTTACAGGCCCCCCCGGATGGCTACACCTTC. Protein: CASSKGGFSPLQAPPDGYTF.

This chain links TRBV27 with TRBJ2-2; maybe TRBD1 (5 bases). CDR1 and CDR2 from the germline V gene are MNHEY and SMNVEV (reference sequence). This CDR3 comprises 14 residues. Trimming cost V 5 bases and J 4 bases, with 11 bases left between them. The CDR3 DNA is TGTGCCAGCAGTGTAACAGGTGTCACCGGGGAGCTGTTTTTT. Translated, it gives CASSVTGVTGELFF.

Only a few counts were recorded for this clone. The chain uses TRBV12-3 or TRBV12-4 and TRBJ2-5; 7 bases align to TRBD1. The CDR3 length is 13 residues. V lost 8 bases, J lost 6 bases, and 9 bases stayed unmatched. The CDR3 DNA sequence: TGTGCCAGCGCCCTTCGGGGACAGAAGACCCAGTACTTC. This codes for CASALRGQKTQYF.

The genes are TRBV2 and TRBJ1-4; 7 bases agree with TRBD1. CDR3 size: 13 residues. V lost 6 bases and J lost 9; bases outside the gene matches: 7. The germline gives CDR1 SNHLY, CDR2 FYNNEI. The CDR3 protein is CASSPGQIKKLFF. The CDR3 DNA sequence: TGTGCCAGCAGCCCGGGACAGATAAAAAAACTGTTTTTT.

The V call is TRBV7-8, the J call TRBJ2-5, with TRBD1 identical over 9 bases. The V gene's germline CDR1 is SGHVS and CDR2 FQNEAQ. The CDR3 is made up of 15 amino acids. With V trimmed by 1 base and J by 5 bases, 5 bases remained unmatched. CDR3 in amino acids: CASSLGDRDRETQYF. In nucleotides, the CDR3 is TGTGCCAGCAGCTTAGGGGACAGGGACAGGGAGACCCAGTACTTC. The variable domain in full, completed from reference TRBV7-8 and TRBJ2-5, reads GAGVSQSPRYKVAKRGQDVALRCDPISGHVSLFWYQQALGQGPEFLTYFQNEAQLDKSGLPSDRFFAERPEGSVSTLKIQRTQQEDSAVYLCASSLGDRDRETQYFGPGTRLLVL.

This chain joins TRBV7-3 and TRBJ2-3; D is possibly TRBD1 or TRBD2 (5 bases each). Germline V gives CDR1 SGHTA, CDR2 FQGTGA. The CDR3 totals 17 residues. Between the trimmed V and J ends, which lost 2 bases and 3 bases, there was a span of 18 bases. The CDR3 DNA is TGTGCCAGCAGCTTACGTTCCGGGGCGAGTAGGACAGATACGCAGTATTTT. This encodes CASSLRSGASRTDTQYF.

The gene calls are TRBV2 and TRBJ1-1; D is possibly TRBD1 (6 bases). The CDR3 is made up of 14 amino acids. Germline V gene sequence: CDR1 SNHLY, CDR2 FYNNEI. V lost 6 bases and J lost 8, with 19 bases in between. CDR3 amino acids: CASSLGGLEEEAFF. CDR3 nucleotide sequence: TGTGCCAGCAGCCTGGGGGGGCTTGAAGAGGAAGCTTTCTTT.

V usage is TRBV28 and J usage is TRBJ1-1; 8 nucleotides agree with TRBD1. This CDR3 is built from 14 residues. Germline V CDR1 and CDR2: MDHEN, SYDVKM. The J segment lost 3 bases and the V segment lost 5 bases, leaving 5 bases of the junction unmatched. CDR3 in DNA: TGTGCCAGCAGTCCGGGACAGGAGTACACTGAAGCTTTCTTT. Its translation: CASSPGQEYTEAFF.

This chain connects TRBV4-2 to TRBJ2-3; 9 nucleotides align to TRBD2. The ends lost 1 base at V and 2 bases at J; junction bases unmatched: 13. CDR3 length: 19 residues. The V gene's germline CDR1 is LGHNA and CDR2 YNFKEQ. Written as DNA, the CDR3 is TGTGCCAGCAGCCAAGTCGCAGGGGCGGGAGGGCCTCCCACAGATACGCAGTATTTT. This sequence encodes CASSQVAGAGGPPTDTQYF.

This clone was seen once. This sequence joins TRBV7-8 and TRBJ1-2; D uncertain. CDR3 size: 14 residues. Per the germline V gene, CDR1 is SGHVS and CDR2 is FQNEAQ. Between the trimmed V and J ends, which lost 1 base and 6 bases, there was a span of 12 bases. CDR3 bases: TGTGCCAGCAGCTTAGGACACCCAATGGATGGCTACACCTTC. Its translation is CASSLGHPMDGYTF.

This sequence joins TRBV6-5 and TRBJ1-1; D unclear. The CDR3 is 12 residues long. CDR1 MNHEY and CDR2 SVGAGI come from the germline V gene. V was shortened by 2 bases and J by 7 bases, with 8 bases between the two germline ends. CDR3 in amino acids: CASSYAGIEAFF. CDR3 coding DNA: TGTGCCAGCAGTTACGCGGGGATTGAAGCTTTCTTT.

The CDR3 DNA follows: TGTGCCAGCAGTGCCGGCCCCGGTTATACTGAAGCTTTCTTT. As protein: CASSAGPGYTEAFF. The V call is TRBV9, the J call TRBJ1-1; D not certain. Trimming cost V 5 bases and J 5 bases, with 16 bases left between them. Germline loops: CDR1 SGDLS, CDR2 YYNGEE. There are 14 residues in the CDR3.